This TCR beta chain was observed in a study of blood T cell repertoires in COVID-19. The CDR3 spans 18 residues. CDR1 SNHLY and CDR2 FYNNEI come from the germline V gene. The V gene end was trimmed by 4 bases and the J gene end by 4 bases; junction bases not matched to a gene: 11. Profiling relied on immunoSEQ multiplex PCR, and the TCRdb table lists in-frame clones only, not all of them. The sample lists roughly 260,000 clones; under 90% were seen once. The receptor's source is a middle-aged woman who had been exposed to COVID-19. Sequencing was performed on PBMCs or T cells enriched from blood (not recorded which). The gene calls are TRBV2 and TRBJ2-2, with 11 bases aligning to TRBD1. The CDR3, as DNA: TGTGCCAGCAGTGCCCAAGGACAGGGGGCTGGAGTCACCGGGGAGCTGTTTTTT. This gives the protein CASSAQGQGAGVTGELFF.